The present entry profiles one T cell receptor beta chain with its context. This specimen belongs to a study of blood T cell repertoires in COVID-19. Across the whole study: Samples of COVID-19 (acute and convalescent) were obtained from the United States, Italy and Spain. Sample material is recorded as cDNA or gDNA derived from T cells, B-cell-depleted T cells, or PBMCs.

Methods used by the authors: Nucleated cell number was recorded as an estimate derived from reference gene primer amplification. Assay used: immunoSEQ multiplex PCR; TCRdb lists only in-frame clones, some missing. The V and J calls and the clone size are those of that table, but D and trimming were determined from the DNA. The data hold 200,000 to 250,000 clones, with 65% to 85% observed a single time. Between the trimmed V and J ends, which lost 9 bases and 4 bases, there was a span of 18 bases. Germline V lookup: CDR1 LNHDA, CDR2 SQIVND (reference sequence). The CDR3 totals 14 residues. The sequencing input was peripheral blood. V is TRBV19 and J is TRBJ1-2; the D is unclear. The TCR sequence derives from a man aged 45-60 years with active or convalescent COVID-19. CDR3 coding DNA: TGTGCCAGCGGGGAGGGTAGAGGGTCCTATGGCTACACCTTC. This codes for CASGEGRGSYGYTF. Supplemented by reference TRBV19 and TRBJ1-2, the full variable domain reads DGGITQSPKYLFRKEGQNVTLSCEQNLNHDAMYWYRQDPGQGLRLIYYSQIVNDFQKGDIAEGYSVSREKKESFPLTVTSAQKNPTAFYLCASGEGRGSYGYTFGSGTRLTVV.